This note documents a single TCR beta chain sequence. What it recognizes is unknown. Gene and germline names: mouse. The read comes to an end 1 residue before the CDR3 does, leaving the germline J gene to fill in the end. The source of the sample is a study of tissue T cells after allogeneic stem cell transplantation. Overall study results and limits: Tissue-detected TCR repertoire was only partly captured by blood and spleen T cells. Which tissue TCRs were alloreactive or antigen-specific was not determined. Some clones might be persisting host cells. Shared clones across patients were few; motif clustering revealed tissue-specific shared signatures.

V was pared by 1 base and J by 7 bases, with 3 bases of the junction left unmatched. In germline, CDR1 is LGHNA, CDR2 YNLKQL (reference sequence). This CDR3 contains 13 residues. TCRdb's copy holds only in-frame clones and misses some; the assay was immunoSEQ multiplex PCR. The table records roughly 21,000 clones, more than 65% of them present only once. The source of this sequence is a female BALB/c mouse in good health. The strain's MHC type: H2-d. Sequencing input: blood. This sequence joins TRBV5 and TRBJ2-7; TRBD2 aligns across 8 bases. Partial CDR3 DNA: TGTGCCAGCAGCCAAGGGGGGGGCGCCGAACAGTAC. Translating it yields CASSQGGGAEQY. The full CDR3 protein is CASSQGGGAEQYF.